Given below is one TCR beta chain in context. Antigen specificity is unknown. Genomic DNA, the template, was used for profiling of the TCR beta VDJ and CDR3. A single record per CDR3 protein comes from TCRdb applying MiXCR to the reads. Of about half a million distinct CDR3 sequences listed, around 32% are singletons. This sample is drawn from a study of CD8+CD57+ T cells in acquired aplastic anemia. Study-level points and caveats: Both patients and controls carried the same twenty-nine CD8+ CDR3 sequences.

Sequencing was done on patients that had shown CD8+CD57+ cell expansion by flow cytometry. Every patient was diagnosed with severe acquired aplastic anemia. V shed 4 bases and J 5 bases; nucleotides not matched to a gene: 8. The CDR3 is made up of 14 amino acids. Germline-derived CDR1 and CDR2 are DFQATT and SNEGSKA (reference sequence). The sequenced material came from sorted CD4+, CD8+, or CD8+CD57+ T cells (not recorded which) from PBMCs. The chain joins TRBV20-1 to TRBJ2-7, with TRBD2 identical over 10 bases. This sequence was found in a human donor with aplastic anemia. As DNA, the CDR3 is TGCAGTGCTACCATAGCGGGAGGAAACGACGAGCAGTACTTC. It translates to CSATIAGGNDEQYF.